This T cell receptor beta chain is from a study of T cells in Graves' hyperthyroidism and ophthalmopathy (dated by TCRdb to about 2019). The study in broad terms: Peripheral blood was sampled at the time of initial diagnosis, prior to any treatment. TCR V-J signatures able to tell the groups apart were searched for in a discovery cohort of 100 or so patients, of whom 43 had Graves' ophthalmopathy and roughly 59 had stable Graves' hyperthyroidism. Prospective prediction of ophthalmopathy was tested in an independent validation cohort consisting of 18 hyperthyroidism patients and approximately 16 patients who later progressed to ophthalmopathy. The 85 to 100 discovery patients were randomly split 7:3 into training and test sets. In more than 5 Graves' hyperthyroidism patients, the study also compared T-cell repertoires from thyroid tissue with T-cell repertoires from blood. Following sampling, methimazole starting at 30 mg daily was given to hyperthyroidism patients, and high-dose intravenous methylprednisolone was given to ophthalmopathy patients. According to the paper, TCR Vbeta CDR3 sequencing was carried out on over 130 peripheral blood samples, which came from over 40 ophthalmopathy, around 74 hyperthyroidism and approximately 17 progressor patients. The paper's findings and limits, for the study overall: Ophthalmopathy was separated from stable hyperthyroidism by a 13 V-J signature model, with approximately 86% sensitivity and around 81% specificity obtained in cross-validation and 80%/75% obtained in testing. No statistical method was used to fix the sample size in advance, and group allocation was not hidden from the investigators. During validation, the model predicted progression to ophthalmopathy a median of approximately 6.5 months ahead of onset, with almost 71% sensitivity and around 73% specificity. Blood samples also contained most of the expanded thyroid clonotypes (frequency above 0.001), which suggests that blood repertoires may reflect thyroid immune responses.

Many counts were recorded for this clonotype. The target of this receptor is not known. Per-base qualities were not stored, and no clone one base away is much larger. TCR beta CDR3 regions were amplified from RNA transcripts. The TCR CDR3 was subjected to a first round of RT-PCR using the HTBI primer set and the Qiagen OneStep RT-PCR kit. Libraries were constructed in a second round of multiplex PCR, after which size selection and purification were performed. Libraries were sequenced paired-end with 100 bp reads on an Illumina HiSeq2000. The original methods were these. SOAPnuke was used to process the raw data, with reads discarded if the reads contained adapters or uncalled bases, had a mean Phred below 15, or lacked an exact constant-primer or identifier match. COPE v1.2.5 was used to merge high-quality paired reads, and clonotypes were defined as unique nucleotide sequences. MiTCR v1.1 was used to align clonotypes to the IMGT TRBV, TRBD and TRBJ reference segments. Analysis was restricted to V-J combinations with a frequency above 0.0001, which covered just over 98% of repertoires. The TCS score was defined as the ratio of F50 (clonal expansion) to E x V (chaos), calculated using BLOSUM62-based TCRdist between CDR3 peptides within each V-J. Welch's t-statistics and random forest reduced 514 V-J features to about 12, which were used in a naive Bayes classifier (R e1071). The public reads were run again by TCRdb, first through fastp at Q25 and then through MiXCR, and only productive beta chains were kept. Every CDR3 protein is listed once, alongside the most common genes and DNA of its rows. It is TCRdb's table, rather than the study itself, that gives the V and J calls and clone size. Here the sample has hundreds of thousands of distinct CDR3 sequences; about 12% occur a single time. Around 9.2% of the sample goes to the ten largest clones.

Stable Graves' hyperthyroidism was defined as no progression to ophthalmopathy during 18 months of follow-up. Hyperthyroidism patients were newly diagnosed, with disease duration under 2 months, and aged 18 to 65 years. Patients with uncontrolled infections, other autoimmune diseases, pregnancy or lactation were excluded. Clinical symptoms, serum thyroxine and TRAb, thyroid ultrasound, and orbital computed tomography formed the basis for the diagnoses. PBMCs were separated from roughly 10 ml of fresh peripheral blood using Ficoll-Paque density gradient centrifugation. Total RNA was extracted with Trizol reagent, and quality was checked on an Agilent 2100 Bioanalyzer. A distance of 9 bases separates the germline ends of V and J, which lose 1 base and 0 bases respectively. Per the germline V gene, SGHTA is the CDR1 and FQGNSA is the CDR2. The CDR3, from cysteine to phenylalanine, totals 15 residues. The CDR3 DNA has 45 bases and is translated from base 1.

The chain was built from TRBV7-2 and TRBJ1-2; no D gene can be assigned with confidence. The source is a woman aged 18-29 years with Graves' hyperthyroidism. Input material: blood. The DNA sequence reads TGTGCCAGCAGCTTAGGGTTGGCGGCTAACTATGGCTACACCTTC. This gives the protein CASSLGLAANYGYTF.